This TCR beta chain emerged from a study of chemoradiotherapy in HPV16-positive cancers. Study-level findings and limits: During treatment, candidate HPV-specific clones and E7-related motifs expanded in tumor. Functional assays defining HPV-specific T cells used only two HPV16-positive patients.

The table came from immunoSEQ multiplex PCR; TCRdb's copy has only in-frame clones and leaves some out. The repertoire holds 30,000 to 40,000 clones, around 92% seen once, with roughly 3.7% in the top ten. In regard to this clone: Its antigen is currently unknown.

The trim removed 6 bases at V and 4 bases at J, leaving 7 bases unmatched. The germline gives CDR1 SGHTA, CDR2 FQGNSA. This CDR3 is built from 14 residues. This rearrangement joins TRBV7-2 to TRBJ1-1, with 8 bases matching TRBD1. This clonotype originated in a human donor with HPV-associated anogenital cancer. The specimen was blood, collected from a patient who underwent chemoradiotherapy. The CDR3 loop reads CASSWDRQSTEAFF. CDR3 nucleotide sequence: TGTGCCAGCAGTTGGGACAGGCAATCCACTGAAGCTTTCTTT.